This TCR beta chain was identified in a study of cytomegalovirus exposure and HLA in healthy donors. Germline CDR1 SGHRS, CDR2 YFSETQ. The CDR3 is 15 amino acids. Trimming cost V 4 bases and J 5 bases; bases outside gene matches: 3. Both 60 Vbeta primers and 13 Jbeta primers went into the PCR. The repertoire was sequenced with immunoSEQ multiplex PCR; TCRdb's copy has only in-frame clones and lacks some. The sample shows about 120,000 clones, 55% to 75% of them seen only once. This clonotype was sampled from a young man in good health and CMV-seropositive. The rearrangement links TRBV5-1 to TRBJ2-1; 13 bases align to TRBD2. Sequencing used PBMCs. The CDR3 DNA follows: TGCGCCAGCAGCCAAGGACTAGCGGGGGACAATGAGCAGTTCTTC. Protein: CASSQGLAGDNEQFF.